Below are 9 T cell receptor beta chains sequenced from a single sample in a study of beta chain features in type 1 diabetes. Findings and caveats of the study: In every one of the four CD4+ subsets, TCRB CDR3s were moderately but significantly shorter in Type 1 diabetes patients.

The investigators reverse transcribed all of the isolated RNA, so they sequenced expressed TCRB transcripts. The data were produced by immunoSEQ multiplex PCR, yet TCRdb's version contains in-frame clones alone and is incomplete. The data contain over 90,000 clones, over 25% of them seen just once; the ten biggest clones take up 0.53%. Which antigens these TCRs recognize remains unknown. The material sequenced was central memory CD4+ T cells from blood. The receptors were gathered from a woman aged 18-30 years with type 1 diabetes.

The chain has TRBV7-9 and TRBJ1-2, with D maybe TRBD1 (6 bases). The CDR3 contains 14 residues. V lost 4 bases, J lost 2 bases, and 11 bases lay in between. Germline CDR1 reads SEHNR; CDR2 reads FQNEAQ (reference sequence). CDR3 protein: CASSWEGGNYGYTF. The CDR3 DNA reads TGTGCCAGCAGCTGGGAGGGGGGCAACTATGGCTACACCTTC.

This clone was found a few times. This rearrangement joins TRBV30 to TRBJ2-5, with no clear D. The germline V and J ends were trimmed by 5 bases and 5 bases, with 12 bases remaining between them. The germline CDR1 and CDR2 sequences are GTSNPN and SVGIG (reference sequence). The CDR3 contains 12 residues. The CDR3 DNA follows: TGTGCCTGGTCACCCGGTCCGGAGACCCAGTACTTC. It codes for CAWSPGPETQYF.

The chain combines TRBV30 with TRBJ2-5; 9 nucleotides line up with TRBD2. The CDR3 spans 16 residues. Per germline, CDR1 GTSNPN and CDR2 SVGIG (reference sequence). The trim removed 1 base at V and 3 bases at J, leaving 9 bases unmatched. The CDR3 is CAWSEGSSGGEETQYF. DNA for the CDR3: TGTGCCTGGAGTGAGGGGAGTAGCGGGGGTGAAGAGACCCAGTACTTC.

The CDR3 DNA is TGTGCCAGCAGATCTTCTTTGAATCAGCCCCAGCATTTT. It yields the protein CASRSSLNQPQHF. This chain connects TRBV2 to TRBJ1-5; D is undetermined. CDR1 and CDR2 (germline): SNHLY, FYNNEI. The germline V and J ends were trimmed by 6 bases and 4 bases, with 10 bases remaining between them. CDR3 length equals 13 residues.

For the CDR3, the DNA is TGCGCCAGCAGCCAAGATGCGTATAGCGGGAGTCCAGATACGCAGTATTTT. As protein: CASSQDAYSGSPDTQYF. V usage is TRBV4-1 and J usage is TRBJ2-3; 9 bases map to TRBD2. The CDR3 sequence is 17 residues long. Looked up from germline, CDR1 is MGHRA and CDR2 is YSYEKL. The ends lost 0 bases at V and 4 bases at J; junction bases unmatched: 8.

The chain couples TRBV7-6 to TRBJ2-5; D not certain. The CDR3 is 15 residues long. The germline gives CDR1 SGHVS, CDR2 FNYEAQ. The V end was cut by 5 bases, the J end by 1 base, with 14 bases between. The CDR3 DNA follows: TGTGCCAGCAGCCCGGGTTCCAAAATCCAAGAGACCCAGTACTTC. Protein sequence: CASSPGSKIQETQYF. The full variable domain, its missing parts supplied by reference TRBV7-6 and TRBJ2-5, is GAGVSQSPRYKVTKRGQDVALRCDPISGHVSLYWYRQALGQGPEFLTYFNYEAQQDKSGLPNDRFSAERPEGSISTLTIQRTEQRDSAMYRCASSPGSKIQETQYFGPGTRLLVL.

This clone was seen more than once but under ten times. The rearrangement joins TRBV4-3 to TRBJ2-2; 7 bases fit TRBD1. Germline CDR1 reads LGHNA; CDR2 reads YSLEER. This CDR3 has 15 residues. Losses at the gene ends were 0 bases for V and 4 bases for J; bases not matched to a gene: 2. The CDR3 coding sequence is TGCGCCAGCAGCCAAGAACCAGGGGGCACCGGGGAGCTGTTTTTT. The encoded protein is CASSQEPGGTGELFF.

This clone was detected a few times. The chain carries TRBV5-1 and TRBJ1-2; 9 bases agree with TRBD1. Looked up from germline, CDR1 is SGHRS and CDR2 is YFSETQ. J gave up 8 bases and V 4 bases, and 12 bases lay outside the gene matches. The CDR3 covers 15 residues. This CDR3 is CASSLRTGDSGGYTF. The CDR3 DNA reads TGCGCCAGCAGCCTCCGGACAGGGGATTCCGGCGGCTACACCTTC.

The chain combines TRBV5-1 with TRBJ2-3, with D possibly matching TRBD2 (6 bases). The V and J ends lost 3 bases and 1 base respectively, with 12 bases between them. The CDR3 sequence is 15 residues long. Germline V gene data show CDR1 as SGHRS and CDR2 as YFSETQ. CDR3 nucleotides: TGCGCCAGCAGCTCCGGAGGGCCTCGCACAGATACGCAGTATTTT. Translation: CASSSGGPRTDTQYF.